Presented here are 12 T cell receptor beta chains from one specimen sequenced in a study of blood T cell repertoires in COVID-19. Some clones are missing from TCRdb's copy, which holds only in-frame ones; the method was immunoSEQ multiplex PCR. The sample holds 110,000 to 150,000 clones; approximately 85% are singletons and the top ten take 4%. The material sequenced was peripheral blood. All receptors derive from an elderly woman with acute or convalescent COVID-19.

The rearrangement uses TRBV15 and TRBJ2-3; 7 nucleotides match TRBD1. Germline lookup yields CDR1 LNHNV and CDR2 YYDKDF (reference sequence). With 5 bases clipped from V and 0 bases from J, the junction kept 8 bases outside the gene matches. This CDR3 is built from 16 residues. Written as DNA, the CDR3 is TGTGCCACCAGCCGCAGAGGGACAGTTAGCACAGATACGCAGTATTTT. This gives the protein CATSRRGTVSTDTQYF. Full variable domain (outside the CDR3, taken from reference TRBV15 and TRBJ2-3): DAMVIQNPRYQVTQFGKPVTLSCSQTLNHNVMYWYQQKSSQAPKLLFHYYDKDFNNEADTPDNFQSRRPNTSFCFLDIRSPGLGDTAMYLCATSRRGTVSTDTQYFGPGTRLTVL.

The rearrangement links TRBV3-1 (or the pseudogene TRBV3-2) to TRBJ2-7; D is uncertain. CDR3 length: 14 amino acids. Per germline, CDR1 LGHDT and CDR2 YNNKEL (reference sequence). V was trimmed by 2 bases and J by 2 bases, leaving 10 bases between them. CDR3: CASSQMGQTYEQYF. The CDR3 DNA reads as TGTGCCAGCAGCCAAATGGGCCAGACCTACGAGCAGTACTTC.

CDR3: CASSLPRDSNEQYF. As DNA, the CDR3 is TGTGCCAGCTCACTGCCCCGGGACAGCAACGAGCAGTACTTC. The genes are TRBV18 and TRBJ2-7; 7 nucleotides match TRBD1. Germline CDR1 is KGHSH and CDR2 is LQKENI. This CDR3 is built from 14 residues. With V trimmed by 4 bases and J by 5 bases, 8 bases remained unmatched. The variable domain in full, completed from reference TRBV18 and TRBJ2-7, reads NAGVMQNPRHLVRRRGQEARLRCSPMKGHSHVYWYRQLPEEGLKFMVYLQKENIIDESGMPKERFSAEFPKEGPSILRIQQVVRGDSAAYFCASSLPRDSNEQYFGPGTRLTVT.

This rearrangement joins TRBV19 to TRBJ1-4; 7 nucleotides agree with TRBD1. The V gene end was trimmed by 9 bases and the J gene end by 8 bases; junction bases not matched to a gene: 9. The V gene's germline CDR1 is LNHDA and CDR2 SQIVND (reference sequence). This CDR3 has 13 residues. CDR3 DNA: TGTGCCAGCCGAAACAGGGGAGTAGAAAAACTGTTTTTT. Protein sequence: CASRNRGVEKLFF. Based on the CDR3 plus reference TRBV19 and TRBJ1-4, the full variable domain is DGGITQSPKYLFRKEGQNVTLSCEQNLNHDAMYWYRQDPGQGLRLIYYSQIVNDFQKGDIAEGYSVSREKKESFPLTVTSAQKNPTAFYLCASRNRGVEKLFFGSGTQLSVL.

The genes are TRBV28 and TRBJ2-1, with a weak D call TRBD2 (5 bases). In germline, CDR1 is MDHEN, CDR2 SYDVKM. The germline V and J ends were trimmed by 6 bases and 5 bases, with 17 bases remaining between them. CDR3 length: 15 residues. The CDR3 DNA sequence: TGTGCCAGCAGCCACAGAGGGTCCCTACACAATGAGCAGTTCTTC. Its translation: CASSHRGSLHNEQFF.

The rearrangement joins TRBV15 to TRBJ2-7; TRBD2 aligns across 9 bases. From germline, CDR1 is LNHNV and CDR2 YYDKDF (reference sequence). The CDR3 contains 15 residues. Trimming removed 4 bases from V and 3 bases from J; junction bases left unmatched: 7. In DNA, the CDR3 is TGTGCCACCAGCACAAAAGTAGCGGGAGACTACGAGCAGTACTTC. Residues: CATSTKVAGDYEQYF.

V and J are TRBV6-5 and TRBJ1-4, with 7 bases fitting TRBD1. CDR1 MNHEY and CDR2 SVGAGI come from the germline V gene. The CDR3 consists of 16 residues. V trimming: 4 bases; J trimming: 7 bases; junction bases outside the gene matches: 12. The DNA for the CDR3 is TGTGCCAGCAGTTCCAACAGGGGATTGGCTCCTGAAAAACTGTTTTTT. Amino acids: CASSSNRGLAPEKLFF.

This chain connects TRBV4-1 to TRBJ1-5, with D unclear. This CDR3 region has 17 residues. From germline, CDR1 is MGHRA and CDR2 YSYEKL. Trimming pared 1 base from V and 7 bases from J, leaving 20 bases between. The CDR3 DNA follows: TGCGCCAGCAGCCAAGTGGTTTTTACTAGTCGGGAGCAGCCCCAGCATTTT. This translates into CASSQVVFTSREQPQHF.

This sequence joins TRBV24-1 and TRBJ2-2, with TRBD2 matching 16 bases. The length of the CDR3 is 18 residues. Looked up from germline, CDR1 is KGHDR and CDR2 is SFDVKD. V gave up 7 bases and J gave up 5 bases; unmatched junction bases: 9. CDR3 bases: TGTGCCACCAGCATAGGGACTAGCGGGAGGGTTCGGACCGGGGAGCTGTTTTTT. Protein: CATSIGTSGRVRTGELFF.

The V and J genes are TRBV11-2 and TRBJ2-5, with TRBD2 identical over 8 bases. J lost 3 bases, V lost 6 bases, and 6 bases had no gene match. CDR1 and CDR2 (germline): SGHAT, FQNNGV. This CDR3 spans 14 amino acids. The CDR3 here is CASSPPGGEETQYF. The DNA of the CDR3 is TGTGCCAGCAGTCCCCCCGGGGGGGAAGAGACCCAGTACTTC.

The V call is TRBV2, the J call TRBJ2-5, with TRBD2 matching over 8 bases. The CDR3 runs to 18 residues. The V segment lost 3 bases and the J segment 4 bases; nucleotides outside the gene matches: 16. CDR1 and CDR2 from the germline V gene are SNHLY and FYNNEI. The CDR3: CASSDLRLVQRELETQYF. CDR3 DNA: TGTGCCAGCAGTGACCTACGACTGGTCCAGCGGGAGCTAGAGACCCAGTACTTC.

This chain links TRBV28 with TRBJ1-1; D is unresolved. This CDR3 is built from 13 residues. In germline, CDR1 is MDHEN, CDR2 SYDVKM. V gave up 3 bases and J gave up 0 bases, with 5 bases separating them. CDR3 bases: TGTGCCAGCAGTTTGACACTGAACACTGAAGCTTTCTTT. Encoded protein: CASSLTLNTEAFF.